This T cell receptor (beta chain) was found in a study of blood T cell repertoires in COVID-19. CDR1 SGHTA and CDR2 FQGNSA come from the germline V gene. The CDR3 sequence is 16 residues long. V was cut by 0 bases and J by 0 bases, with 11 bases left in between. Method: immunoSEQ multiplex PCR; TCRdb's copy keeps in-frame clones and lacks some. The sample has 200,000 to 300,000 clones, approximately 85% seen once. The gene calls are TRBV7-2 and TRBJ2-5, with TRBD2 as a possible D gene (6 bases). This TCR came from a woman aged 45-65 years who had recovered from COVID-19. Sample: PBMCs or T cells enriched from blood (not recorded which). The CDR3 here is CASSLAPGLDQETQYF. CDR3 nucleotide sequence: TGTGCCAGCAGCTTAGCGCCGGGACTGGACCAAGAGACCCAGTACTTC.